This TCR beta chain stems from a study of beta chain features in type 1 diabetes. Whole-study results and caveats: There was a moderate but significant shortening of TCRB CDR3s in all four CD4+ subsets of Type 1 diabetes patients.

Of the isolated RNA, all was reverse transcribed, and so the sequenced material was expressed TCRB transcripts. The repertoire was sequenced with immunoSEQ multiplex PCR; TCRdb's copy has only in-frame clones and lacks some. The data contain 500,000 to 700,000 clones, around 15% of them singletons. This clone has more than one count but fewer than ten. Its target is not known. Germline V gene lookup returns CDR1 MNHEY and CDR2 SMNVEV (reference sequence). CDR3 size: 15 residues. V trimming: 5 bases; J trimming: 1 base; junction bases outside the gene matches: 5. The V gene is TRBV27, the J gene TRBJ1-5; TRBD1 agrees at 7 bases. The source material was naive CD4+ T cells from blood. The sequence was obtained from a man in his late teens or twenties in good health. CDR3 sequence: CASSTGTASNQPQHF. The CDR3 bases are TGTGCCAGCAGTACCGGGACAGCGAGCAATCAGCCCCAGCATTTT.